This is a list of T cell receptor beta chains from one sample in a study of T cells in Graves' hyperthyroidism and ophthalmopathy. TCRdb reanalysed the multiplex PCR reads using MiXCR and keeps one entry per CDR3 protein. The repertoire includes hundreds of thousands of distinct CDR3 sequences, 16% of them detected once, and 15% to 20% sits in the top ten. The sequenced sample consisted of blood. Receptors originate from a woman younger than 30 with Graves' hyperthyroidism. The CDR3 runs from the conserved cysteine through the conserved F or W. Fields, in order: V gene, CDR3 protein.

TRBV20-1,CSARSSWAGGPNEQFF
TRBV6-4,CASSDRPGATDTQYF
TRBV5-6,CASTYRGPEAFF
TRBV29-1,CSVASASTDTQYF
TRBV28,CASSLVGGGNYGYTF
TRBV5-1,CASSPHKPDVDRYEQYF
TRBV20-1,CSAGETGSFTNTEAFF
TRBV2,CASGPKGSSYNEQFF
TRBV28,CASSPPGQTNEKLFF
TRBV7-8,CASSLEGTSGWETQYF
TRBV9,CASSVDRGQGGHGYTF
TRBV12-3/TRBV12-4,CASRGNNYGYTF
TRBV7-2,CASSGHRDRGNLGYGYTF
TRBV10-3,CAISDRATEAFF
TRBV29-1,CSVERGSDTEAFF
TRBV7-9,CASSLRGDEQFF
TRBV7-9,CASSLVGWTSGDNEQFF
TRBV28,CASSWSSYEQYF
TRBV4-1,CASRHRPLGGDTYEQYF
TRBV6-7,CASWGPALAGEVWEQYF
TRBV24-1,CATSDAGAVSGIQYF
TRBV6-5,CASSYVGGDNEKLFF
TRBV28,CASSRDDRDVRIQYF
TRBV20-1,CSAGSGSSYNEQFF
TRBV4-1,CASSPGTAMNTEAFF
TRBV25-1,CASSEAGRMAYEQYF